These T cell receptor beta chains were read from a single sample in a study of cytomegalovirus exposure and HLA in healthy donors. The protocol was immunoSEQ multiplex PCR, while the TCRdb copy is restricted to in-frame clones and leaves out a portion. The sample shows 100,000 to 150,000 clones, approximately 82% of them seen only once. The sample consisted of PBMCs. The receptors originated from a man younger than 35 in good health and CMV-seropositive. The conserved cysteine and the conserved F or W are not part of the CDR3 here. The D gene is left open where the match is weak. Clone size is not always given. Where it is, it says once, few, many or a class for expanded clones.

>TRBV30|NA|NA|TRBJ1-2
AWTPQGHGYT
>TRBV29-1|TRBD2|NA|TRBJ2-5
SVGGPGGGQETQY
>TRBV18|TRBD1|NA|TRBJ1-5
ASSPTGFQPQH
>TRBV7-6|NA|NA|TRBJ2-5
ASSPRSSSIPSQETQY
>TRBV13|NA|NA|TRBJ2-1
ASSLGRGINEQF
>TRBV7-6|TRBD2|NA|TRBJ2-3
ASSLGAGRGEADTQY
>TRBV19|TRBD2|NA|TRBJ2-1
ATSGLAGGDEQF
>TRBV9|TRBD1|few|TRBJ1-2
ASSGYRGANYGYT
>TRBV7-3|TRBD2|once|TRBJ2-1
ASSPGLAGAGNEQF
>TRBV5-1|NA|few|TRBJ1-2
ASSPGNYGYT
>TRBV6-5|TRBD1|NA|TRBJ2-3
ASGRDRLSTDTQY
>TRBV10-2|TRBD1|few|TRBJ2-7
ASSEWDRTYEQY
>TRBV2|NA|NA|TRBJ1-5
ASSVSTATYQPQH
>TRBV19|NA|NA|TRBJ1-6
ASPAGYNSPLH
>TRBV7-3|TRBD2|once|TRBJ2-3
ASSSQLAGGPDTQY
>TRBV2|NA|NA|TRBJ1-3
ASRSGDLPSATIY
>TRBV2|NA|NA|TRBJ2-7
ASLGWSGTLSYEQY
>TRBV28|NA|NA|TRBJ1-2
ASSRQVDGYT
>TRBV6-4|TRBD2|few|TRBJ2-1
ASSELAGGHNEQF
>TRBV7-3|NA|NA|TRBJ2-2
ASSAQSSNTGELF